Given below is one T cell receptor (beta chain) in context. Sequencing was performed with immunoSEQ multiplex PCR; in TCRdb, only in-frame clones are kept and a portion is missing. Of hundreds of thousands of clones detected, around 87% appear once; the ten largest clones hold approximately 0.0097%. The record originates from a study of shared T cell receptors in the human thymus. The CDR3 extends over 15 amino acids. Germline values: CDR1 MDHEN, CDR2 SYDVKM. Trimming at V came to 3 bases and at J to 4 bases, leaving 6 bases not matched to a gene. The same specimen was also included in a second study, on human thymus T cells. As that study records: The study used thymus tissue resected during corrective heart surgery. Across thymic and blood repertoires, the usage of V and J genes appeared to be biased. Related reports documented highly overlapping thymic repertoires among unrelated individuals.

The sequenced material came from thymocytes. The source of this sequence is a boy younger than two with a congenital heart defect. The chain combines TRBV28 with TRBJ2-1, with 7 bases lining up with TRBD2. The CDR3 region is CASSLAGEGYNEQFF. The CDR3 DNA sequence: TGTGCCAGCAGTTTGGCGGGAGAGGGATACAATGAGCAGTTCTTC.